These 32 T cell receptor beta chains share one sample of origin, sequenced in a study of T cell repertoires in cytomegalovirus infection. One entry per CDR3 protein, called by TCRdb with MiXCR from the reads. The table has fewer than 950,000 distinct CDR3 sequences, roughly 33% seen once. These TCRs are of unknown antigen specificity. The sequences come from cultured CD8+ T cells from PBMCs, collected from culture after CMV antigen stimulation. These receptors were collected from a human donor in good health (CMV status not recorded). Some clones in this sample may be carry-over from other donors' samples.

This chain joins TRBV9 and TRBJ2-2, with D perhaps given as TRBD1 or TRBD2 (5 bases each). This CDR3 region has 14 residues. Germline V CDR1 and CDR2: SGDLS, YYNGEE. Between the trimmed V and J ends, which lost 2 bases and 3 bases, there was a span of 8 bases. CDR3 nucleotides: TGTGCCAGCAGCGTTCGAGGGGACACCGGGGAGCTGTTTTTT. This gives the protein CASSVRGDTGELFF.

This clonotype was picked up a small number of times. The chain uses TRBV27 and TRBJ2-7; D is possibly TRBD1 or TRBD2 (7 bases each). CDR3 length: 11 residues. Germline V gives CDR1 MNHEY, CDR2 SMNVEV (reference sequence). The V and J ends lost 10 bases and 6 bases respectively, with 13 bases between them. CDR3 loop: CATQGGFEQYF. CDR3 sequence (DNA): TGTGCCACTCAGGGGGGGTTCGAGCAGTACTTC.

This chain joins TRBV6-2 or TRBV6-3 and TRBJ1-1, with 9 positions matching TRBD1. Trimming cost V 4 bases and J 4 bases; bases outside gene matches: 13. The germline gives CDR1 MNHEY, CDR2 SVGEGT. The CDR3 has 17 amino acids. The CDR3 DNA sequence: TGTGCCAGCAGTTGGACTCGGGGACAGGGAGTGGGCACTGAAGCTTTCTTT. Translated, it gives CASSWTRGQGVGTEAFF.

The rearrangement uses TRBV7-9 and TRBJ2-1; D perhaps matches TRBD2 (5 bases). The germline V and J ends were trimmed by 6 bases and 2 bases, with 17 bases remaining between them. CDR3 length: 16 residues. Germline V lookup: CDR1 SEHNR, CDR2 FQNEAQ (reference sequence). The CDR3 protein is CASSPPEGSTYNEQFF. As DNA, the CDR3 is TGTGCCAGCAGTCCCCCCGAGGGCTCAACCTACAATGAGCAGTTCTTC.

Regarding this clonotype: This could be a read error, since a much larger clone is one nucleotide away. The chain is built from TRBV7-2 and TRBJ2-5; 7 nucleotides agree with TRBD2. The CDR3 extends over 16 amino acids. Germline lookup yields CDR1 SGHTA and CDR2 FQGNSA. Trimming removed 7 bases from V and 3 bases from J; junction bases left unmatched: 14. The CDR3 sequence: CASTSSGGPSEETQYF. The DNA of the CDR3 is TGTGCCAGCACATCATCGGGGGGTCCGAGCGAAGAGACCCAGTACTTC.

In its sample, this clonotype was seen many times. The chain recombines TRBV4-2 with TRBJ2-1; possible D gene TRBD2, 6 bases. The CDR3 extends over 16 amino acids. V was shortened by 3 bases and J by 8 bases, with 20 bases between the two germline ends. The germline V gene encodes CDR1 LGHNA and CDR2 YNFKEQ. CDR3 sequence reads: CASSHGQGSGADEQFF. The CDR3 DNA reads TGTGCCAGCAGCCATGGGCAGGGTAGCGGAGCCGATGAGCAGTTCTTC.

The rearrangement uses TRBV19 and TRBJ2-7, with 9 positions matching TRBD1. Germline values: CDR1 LNHDA, CDR2 SQIVND (reference sequence). CDR3 length equals 14 residues. Trimming at V came to 6 bases and at J to 3 bases, leaving 6 bases not matched to a gene. The CDR3 spells CASSLTGGDYEQYF. CDR3 sequence (DNA): TGTGCCAGTAGCTTGACAGGGGGAGACTACGAGCAGTACTTC.

CDR3 amino acids: CAISEWAGTDTQYF. In DNA form, the CDR3 reads TGTGCCATCAGTGAGTGGGCAGGGACAGATACGCAGTATTTT. This chain joins TRBV10-3 and TRBJ2-3; D possibly corresponds to TRBD1 (5 bases). CDR1 is ENHRY and CDR2 is SYGVKD in the germline V gene. The CDR3 has 14 residues. Trimming cost V 1 base and J 3 bases, with 8 bases left between them.

The rearrangement uses TRBV6-1 and TRBJ1-1, with D uncertain. CDR3 length equals 9 residues. Trimming left V 8 bases short and J 10 bases short, with 8 bases between. Germline values: CDR1 MNHNS, CDR2 SASEGT. The CDR3 loop is CASAPGAFF. The DNA for the CDR3 is TGTGCCAGCGCCCCGGGAGCTTTCTTT.

Notes on this clonotype: Here the CDR3 omits its conserved ending phenylalanine or tryptophan, so a read error is the likely source. The chain couples TRBV15 to TRBJ2-7, with D unresolved. The CDR3 consists of 16 residues. Deletions cut 0 bases from V and 0 bases from J, with 12 bases between. Germline V lookup: CDR1 LNHNV, CDR2 YYDKDF (reference sequence). The DNA of the CDR3 is TGTGCCACCAGCAGAGATAGGGCAGGAGCCTCCTACGAGCAGTACTCC. Its translation: CATSRDRAGASYEQYS.

This rearrangement joins TRBV7-3 to TRBJ2-1, with D maybe TRBD2 (7 bases). The CDR3 is made up of 16 amino acids. The V gene lost 2 bases and the J gene lost 4 bases, with 15 bases spanning the gap. Germline CDR1 SGHTA, CDR2 FQGTGA. CDR3 bases: TGTGCCAGCAGCTTAGATGGGGGGGGCTATTACAATGAGCAGTTCTTC. Its translation: CASSLDGGGYYNEQFF.

At least ten counts were recorded for this clonotype. The chain carries TRBV4-1 and TRBJ1-6; the D is unclear. The V gene's germline CDR1 is MGHRA and CDR2 YSYEKL. V was shortened by 1 base and J by 3 bases, with 7 bases between the two germline ends. This CDR3 has 15 amino acids. CDR3 DNA sequence: TGCGCCAGCAGCCAAGGTGGAAACTATAATTCACCCCTCCACTTT. It encodes CASSQGGNYNSPLHF.

The genes are TRBV19 and TRBJ1-1, with 8 bases matching TRBD1. The CDR3 length is 16 residues. The junction had 9 bases not matched to a gene; V was cut back by 3 bases and J by 3 bases. Per the germline V gene, CDR1 is LNHDA and CDR2 is SQIVND (reference sequence). CDR3 protein: CASSMPWTGQHTEAFF. In nucleotides, the CDR3 is TGTGCCAGTAGTATGCCTTGGACAGGGCAACACACTGAAGCTTTCTTT. The full variable domain, its missing parts supplied by reference TRBV19 and TRBJ1-1, is DGGITQSPKYLFRKEGQNVTLSCEQNLNHDAMYWYRQDPGQGLRLIYYSQIVNDFQKGDIAEGYSVSREKKESFPLTVTSAQKNPTAFYLCASSMPWTGQHTEAFFGQGTRLTVV.

Comments on this clonotype: A clone one base away is much larger, so this may be a read error. J is TRBJ1-2 and V is TRBV7-8, with TRBD1 matching over 7 bases. From germline, CDR1 is SGHVS and CDR2 FQNEAQ. The CDR3 extends over 17 amino acids. Trimming removed 4 bases from V and 2 bases from J; junction bases left unmatched: 13. CDR3 residues: CASSYPRIGGPNYGYTF. In DNA, the CDR3 is TGTGCCAGCAGCTATCCGCGGATAGGGGGCCCAAACTATGGCTACACCTTC.

This sequence joins TRBV5-1 and TRBJ2-7; D gene ambiguous. The CDR3 contains 18 residues. Deletions cut 1 base from V and 2 bases from J, with 22 bases between. Germline V lookup: CDR1 SGHRS, CDR2 YFSETQ. The CDR3 DNA is TGCGCCAGCAGCTTGAGGTCGCGAACCGAGATGTCGACCTACGAGCAGTACGTC. Translation gives CASSLRSRTEMSTYEQYV.

This chain joins TRBV27 and TRBJ2-1, with TRBD1 matching 9 bases. From germline, CDR1 is MNHEY and CDR2 SMNVEV (reference sequence). This CDR3 comprises 16 residues. The V segment lost 5 bases and the J segment 3 bases; nucleotides outside the gene matches: 8. CDR3 loop: CASSPSGTGHYNEQFF. The CDR3 coding sequence is TGTGCCAGCAGTCCTTCCGGGACAGGGCACTACAATGAGCAGTTCTTC.

The chain uses TRBV12-3 or TRBV12-4 and TRBJ1-1; TRBD1 aligns across 7 bases. J was trimmed by 4 bases and V by 7 bases; bases with no gene match: 6. This CDR3 has 13 residues. CDR3 nucleotide sequence: TGTGCCAGCAATCAGGGGGTCTTCACTGAAGCTTTCTTT. Translation gives CASNQGVFTEAFF.

The table lists this clonotype with many counts. This chain links TRBV9 with TRBJ1-5; D is unclear. The CDR3 loop spans 14 amino acids. Trimming stripped 5 bases from V and 0 bases from J, with 9 bases between. From germline, CDR1 is SGDLS and CDR2 YYNGEE. CDR3 in DNA: TGTGCCAGCAGTGTTGGGGTTAGCAATCAGCCCCAGCATTTT. Translated, it gives CASSVGVSNQPQHF.

The chain recombines TRBV28 with TRBJ1-5; D ambiguous. The germline gives CDR1 MDHEN, CDR2 SYDVKM. CDR3 length equals 14 residues. V was pared by 1 base and J by 6 bases, with 10 bases between. As DNA, the CDR3 is TGTGCCAGCAGTTTATATGGGGTAAGTCAGCCCCAGCATTTT. Its protein product is CASSLYGVSQPQHF.

In its sample, this clonotype was seen a few times. The genes are TRBV7-6 and TRBJ1-4; D gene ambiguous. The CDR3 is made up of 11 amino acids. With 5 bases removed from V and 6 bases from J, the gap between germline ends came to 4 bases. In germline, CDR1 is SGHVS, CDR2 FNYEAQ. CDR3 loop: CASSHDEKLFF. Written as DNA, the CDR3 is TGTGCCAGCAGCCATGATGAAAAACTGTTTTTT.

This clonotype turned up a few times. V usage is TRBV10-3 and J usage is TRBJ2-5; tentative D call: TRBD2 (6 bases). Germline CDR1 and CDR2: ENHRY and SYGVKD. This CDR3 contains 14 residues. Trimming removed 3 bases from V and 2 bases from J, with 10 bases in between. CDR3 DNA sequence: TGTGCCATCAGTGACCAGGGACTGCAAGAGACCCAGTACTTC. It translates to CAISDQGLQETQYF.

The sample holds one count of this clonotype. The chain is built from TRBV20-1 and TRBJ2-4; tentative D call: TRBD2 (6 bases). The CDR3 has 16 residues. V gave up 6 bases and J gave up 0 bases, with 18 bases separating them. Germline V gene lookup returns CDR1 DFQATT and CDR2 SNEGSKA (reference sequence). The CDR3 bases are TGCAGTGCAAAAAGCGGGCACACCCGAGCCAAAAACATTCAGTACTTC. Protein: CSAKSGHTRAKNIQYF.

J is TRBJ2-2 and V is TRBV5-6; D uncertain. CDR1 is SGHDT and CDR2 is YYEEEE in the germline V gene. The CDR3 has 15 residues. Trimming took 2 bases from V and 2 from J, leaving 10 bases between them. CDR3 sequence reads: CASSFLPTNTGELFF. Written as DNA, the CDR3 is TGTGCCAGCAGCTTCCTGCCTACTAACACCGGGGAGCTGTTTTTT.

Only one count was recorded for this clonotype. The junction shows a germline mismatch at one end, possibly a read error. V is TRBV7-6 and J is TRBJ2-2; possible D gene TRBD1, 5 bases. Germline CDR1 SGHVS, CDR2 FNYEAQ. This CDR3 is built from 17 residues. In nucleotides, the CDR3 is TGTGTCAGCAGCTTAGGGGCCGGGTCCTATCACACCGGGGAGCTGTTTTTT. Amino acids: CVSSLGAGSYHTGELFF.

This clonotype was counted once. This sequence joins TRBV12-3 or TRBV12-4 and TRBJ1-5, with D unresolved. This CDR3 has 15 residues. V lost 7 bases, J lost 0 bases, and 13 bases lay in between. CDR3 sequence reads: CASNEPVVSNQPQHF. The CDR3 DNA reads as TGTGCCAGCAACGAACCAGTGGTTAGCAATCAGCCCCAGCATTTT.

This clonotype was seen a handful of times. The chain employs TRBV27 and TRBJ1-1; 7 nucleotides match TRBD1. This CDR3 has 15 residues. Germline lookup yields CDR1 MNHEY and CDR2 SMNVEV (reference sequence). Unmatched junction bases numbered 8, after V lost 2 bases and J lost 5 bases. The chain's CDR3 is CASSLQGGGETEAFF. The CDR3 DNA follows: TGTGCCAGCAGTTTACAGGGAGGGGGCGAAACTGAAGCTTTCTTT.

The J gene is TRBJ1-4, the V gene TRBV13; perhaps TRBD1 as D (6 bases). The CDR3 spans 12 residues. Germline V gene lookup returns CDR1 PRHDT and CDR2 FYEKMQ (reference sequence). The germline V and J ends were trimmed by 0 bases and 11 bases, with 7 bases remaining between them. DNA of the CDR3: TGTGCCAGCAGCTTAGGGACAGGCAAACTGTTTTTT. Translating gives CASSLGTGKLFF. The full variable domain, rest sourced from reference TRBV13 and TRBJ1-4, is AAGVIQSPRHLIKEKRETATLKCYPIPRHDTVYWYQQGPGQDPQFLISFYEKMQSDKGSIPDRFSAQQFSDYHSELNMSSLELGDSALYFCASSLGTGKLFFGSGTQLSVL.

Regarding this clonotype: The germline gene is not matched at one end of the junction; a read error may be the cause. V is TRBV7-8 and J is TRBJ1-1; D gene uncertain. This CDR3 region has 12 residues. CDR1 is SGHVS and CDR2 is FQNEAQ in the germline V gene. The CDR3 coding sequence is TGTGTCAGCAGCCGGGGAAACACTGAAGCTTTCTTT. Encoded protein: CVSSRGNTEAFF.

The CDR3 loop reads CSARDARTQYF. The CDR3 DNA sequence: TGCAGTGCTAGAGATGCTCGAACCCAGTACTTC. The chain employs TRBV20-1 and TRBJ2-5; D gene unclear. The CDR3 runs to 11 residues. Germline CDR1 is DFQATT and CDR2 is SNEGSKA (reference sequence). The V gene lost 0 bases and the J gene lost 8 bases, with 7 bases spanning the gap.

The CDR3 is CASSYPPTPGGGGELFF. In nucleotides, the CDR3 is TGTGCCAGCAGTTACCCCCCTACCCCAGGGGGAGGCGGGGAGCTGTTTTTT. This chain joins TRBV6-5 and TRBJ2-2, with D possibly matching TRBD1 (7 bases). The CDR3 is 17 residues long. V lost 2 bases to trimming and J lost 7 bases, with 20 bases between them. Germline-derived CDR1 and CDR2 are MNHEY and SVGAGI.

This sequence joins TRBV4-1 and TRBJ2-7; no definite D call. The CDR3 runs 14 residues. V shed 1 base and J shed 2 bases, with 9 bases lying between them. In germline, CDR1 is MGHRA, CDR2 YSYEKL. DNA for the CDR3: TGCGCCAGCAGCCAAGCCGGCAGGCCCTACGAGCAGTACTTC. Protein product: CASSQAGRPYEQYF.

The genes are TRBV20-1 and TRBJ2-3, with 13 bases aligning to TRBD2. The J segment lost 2 bases and the V segment lost 4 bases, leaving 6 bases of the junction unmatched. The CDR3 runs to 16 residues. Germline lookup yields CDR1 DFQATT and CDR2 SNEGSKA (reference sequence). The chain's CDR3 is CSATPGLAGSTDTQYF. As DNA, the CDR3 is TGCAGTGCTACCCCGGGACTAGCGGGGTCCACAGATACGCAGTATTTT.